One sample yielded the 27 T cell receptor beta chains listed below, sequenced in a study of cytomegalovirus exposure and HLA in healthy donors listed by TCRdb under 2017. Receptor libraries were prepared by the immunoSEQ multiplex PCR assay. TCRdb limited this immuneACCESS table to in-frame rearrangements with V and J called. A share of clones is missing; checked studies link under half to unresolved V genes, and the rest is unexplained. Recorded for this sample are over 60,000 clones; 95% to 97% of them occurred a single time. The top ten hold under 2.5% of the sample. Specimen: PBMCs. The receptors shown here come from a man younger than 30 in good health and CMV-seronegative.

V usage is TRBV7-6 and J usage is TRBJ2-5; D possibly corresponds to TRBD2 (6 bases). The CDR3 consists of 14 residues. Germline V gene lookup returns CDR1 SGHVS and CDR2 FNYEAQ. V dropped 6 bases and J dropped 4 bases, with 15 bases sitting between them. CDR3 loop: CASSHGQGGETQYF. As DNA, the CDR3 is TGTGCCAGCAGTCACGGGCAGGGAGGAGAGACCCAGTACTTC.

The J gene is TRBJ1-2, the V gene TRBV4-1, with TRBD1 identical over 7 bases. CDR3 length equals 14 residues. Germline CDR1 is MGHRA and CDR2 is YSYEKL. V trimming: 1 base; J trimming: 6 bases; junction bases outside the gene matches: 5. The CDR3 loop is CASSQAGGRHGYTF. The CDR3 DNA follows: TGCGCCAGCAGCCAAGCAGGGGGGAGACATGGCTACACCTTC.

V is TRBV7-9 and J is TRBJ1-5; D ambiguous. The CDR3 length is 14 residues. The germline V gene encodes CDR1 SEHNR and CDR2 FQNEAQ (reference sequence). Between the trimmed V and J ends, which lost 3 bases and 1 base, there was a span of 7 bases. The CDR3 sequence is CASSFSQSNQPQHF. The CDR3 DNA reads TGTGCCAGCAGCTTTAGCCAGAGCAATCAGCCCCAGCATTTT.

The genes are TRBV9 and TRBJ1-1; D gene uncertain. CDR3 length equals 14 residues. Germline V CDR1 and CDR2: SGDLS, YYNGEE. V dropped 3 bases and J dropped 6 bases, with 15 bases sitting between them. DNA of the CDR3: TGTGCCAGCAGCGCCCAGGTTTCCACCCCTGAAGCTTTCTTT. It yields the protein CASSAQVSTPEAFF.

The chain joins TRBV6-5 to TRBJ1-1, with a possible D match to TRBD1 (5 bases). The CDR3 is made up of 13 amino acids. Germline CDR1 is MNHEY and CDR2 is SVGAGI. V lost 5 bases and J 2 bases, leaving 9 bases between the germline ends. This CDR3 is CASSLWGNTEAFF. CDR3 sequence (DNA): TGTGCCAGCAGTCTCTGGGGCAACACTGAAGCTTTCTTT.

This chain joins TRBV2 and TRBJ2-7; 10 bases map to TRBD1. With 8 bases clipped from V and 7 bases from J, the junction kept 11 bases outside the gene matches. CDR3 length equals 14 residues. The germline gives CDR1 SNHLY, CDR2 FYNNEI. Here the CDR3 DNA reads TGTGCCAGCCGAGGGACAGGGGCCCGGTGGGAGCAGTACTTC. Protein sequence: CASRGTGARWEQYF.

V usage is TRBV4-1 and J usage is TRBJ1-2; no reliable D call. The CDR3 is 13 residues long. Germline V gene lookup returns CDR1 MGHRA and CDR2 YSYEKL. V lost 1 base and J lost 4, with 7 bases in between. The CDR3 DNA sequence: TGCGCCAGCAGCCAAGGAGGCACCTATGGCTACACCTTC. It is translated as CASSQGGTYGYTF.

J is TRBJ1-1 and V is TRBV6-1; the D gene is possibly TRBD1 (5 bases). V lost 0 bases and J 5 bases, leaving 16 bases between the germline ends. The CDR3 has 16 amino acids. CDR1 is MNHNS and CDR2 is SASEGT in the germline V gene. CDR3 nucleotide sequence: TGTGCCAGCAGTGAAGCTCCGGCGGGACGTCGAACTGAAGCTTTCTTT. This gives the protein CASSEAPAGRRTEAFF.

This rearrangement joins TRBV5-1 to TRBJ1-1, with D possibly TRBD1 on 6 matching bases. The CDR3 covers 16 residues. V lost 0 bases to trimming and J lost 4 bases, with 16 bases between them. CDR1 is SGHRS and CDR2 is YFSETQ in the germline V gene. The CDR3 DNA sequence: TGCGCCAGCAGCTTGGAGACGCACAGGGTAGGCACTGAAGCTTTCTTT. Translating gives CASSLETHRVGTEAFF.

This chain links TRBV11-3 with TRBJ2-1; D is possibly TRBD1 (6 bases). CDR1 and CDR2 from the germline V gene are SGHNT and YENEEA. This CDR3 has 13 amino acids. V was pared by 1 base and J by 10 bases, with 11 bases between. As DNA, the CDR3 is TGTGCCAGCAGCTTAGGTCAGGGGCACGAGCAGTTCTTC. Amino acids: CASSLGQGHEQFF.

The chain is built from TRBV5-6 and TRBJ2-6; TRBD2 matches at 11 bases. CDR1 and CDR2 from the germline V gene are SGHDT and YYEEEE. The CDR3 loop spans 17 amino acids. J lost 2 bases, V lost 4 bases, and 5 bases had no gene match. The CDR3 nucleotides read TGTGCCAGCAGCGTACTAGCGGGAGTAGCTGGGGCCAACGTCCTGACTTTC. It yields the protein CASSVLAGVAGANVLTF.

The chain joins TRBV28 to TRBJ2-2; 8 bases line up with TRBD1. V shed 1 base, J shed 1 base, and the junction held 2 bases outside the gene matches. Germline CDR1 is MDHEN and CDR2 is SYDVKM. The CDR3 loop spans 16 amino acids. CDR3 residues: CASSLYGTGNTGELFF. In DNA, the CDR3 is TGTGCCAGCAGTTTATATGGGACAGGGAACACCGGGGAGCTGTTTTTT.

V gene TRBV5-4 combines with J gene TRBJ2-7, with 8 bases matching TRBD1. The CDR3 runs to 13 residues. CDR1 is SGHNT, CDR2 YYREEE, per germline (reference sequence). V was clipped by 2 bases and J by 6 bases; unmatched bases: 4. Here the CDR3 reads CASSLGQGREQYF. CDR3 nucleotide sequence: TGTGCCAGCAGCTTAGGACAGGGCCGCGAGCAGTACTTC.

The chain recombines TRBV11-1 with TRBJ2-1, with 7 bases that match TRBD2. CDR1 is SGHAT and CDR2 is FQDESV in the germline V gene (reference sequence). This CDR3 contains 16 residues. V was pared by 0 bases and J by 5 bases, with 7 bases of the junction left unmatched. The CDR3 protein is CASSLALAEINNEQFF. Here the CDR3 DNA reads TGTGCCAGCAGCTTAGCCCTAGCGGAGATCAACAATGAGCAGTTCTTC.

The chain couples TRBV10-2 to TRBJ2-7; 9 bases fit TRBD1. CDR3 length: 15 residues. V lost 8 bases to trimming and J lost 5 bases; unmatched junction nucleotides: 13. Germline lookup yields CDR1 WSHSY and CDR2 SAAADI. CDR3 sequence (DNA): TGCGCCAGCTCCGAGGCGGGACAGGGTATACACGAGCAGTACTTC. Protein product: CASSEAGQGIHEQYF.

This rearrangement joins TRBV6-6 to TRBJ1-1, with TRBD1 matching over 9 bases. Germline values: CDR1 MNHNY, CDR2 SVGAGI (reference sequence). The CDR3 length is 13 residues. The trim removed 6 bases at V and 3 bases at J, leaving 2 bases unmatched. The CDR3 here is CASSRQGDTEAFF. CDR3 nucleotides: TGTGCCAGCAGCAGACAGGGGGACACTGAAGCTTTCTTT.

The chain couples TRBV6-1 to TRBJ1-5; 7 bases fit TRBD1. Germline V lookup: CDR1 MNHNS, CDR2 SASEGT. This CDR3 has 14 residues. With V trimmed by 6 bases and J by 0 bases, 2 bases remained unmatched. The CDR3 reads CASSGQVSNQPQHF. The CDR3 nucleotides read TGTGCCAGCAGCGGACAGGTTAGCAATCAGCCCCAGCATTTT.

The V and J genes are TRBV4-2 and TRBJ2-7; 10 bases are a match to TRBD2. V was pared by 1 base and J by 6 bases, with 3 bases of the junction left unmatched. In germline, CDR1 is LGHNA, CDR2 YNFKEQ. The CDR3 totals 14 residues. The CDR3 DNA reads as TGTGCCAGCAGCCAAGTACTAGCGGGATCCGAGCAGTACTTC. It codes for CASSQVLAGSEQYF.

The chain joins TRBV2 to TRBJ2-5; 10 nucleotides align to TRBD1. CDR1 and CDR2 from the germline V gene are SNHLY and FYNNEI. The V gene end was trimmed by 6 bases and the J gene end by 5 bases; junction bases not matched to a gene: 12. The CDR3 length is 16 residues. The CDR3 coding sequence is TGTGCCAGCAGGCAATCTCCCGGGACAGGGGCCGAGACCCAGTACTTC. Amino acids: CASRQSPGTGAETQYF.

V gene TRBV6-6 combines with J gene TRBJ2-7; possibly TRBD1 for D (5 bases). V was shortened by 6 bases and J by 1 base, with 10 bases between the two germline ends. The germline gives CDR1 MNHNY, CDR2 SVGAGI (reference sequence). This CDR3 is built from 13 residues. The CDR3 nucleotides are TGTGCCAGCAGAATAGACAGTTCCTACGAGCAGTACTTC. Its protein product is CASRIDSSYEQYF.

The gene calls are TRBV2 and TRBJ1-1; 9 bases fit TRBD1. V shed 2 bases, J shed 0 bases, and the junction held 10 bases outside the gene matches. The CDR3 is made up of 18 amino acids. In germline, CDR1 is SNHLY, CDR2 FYNNEI. CDR3 in amino acids: CASSETGGATILNTEAFF. The CDR3 DNA reads as TGTGCCAGCAGTGAAACAGGGGGCGCGACTATTTTGAACACTGAAGCTTTCTTT.

This chain connects TRBV19 to TRBJ1-4; 9 nucleotides line up with TRBD1. Trimming cost V 5 bases and J 6 bases; bases outside gene matches: 4. This CDR3 spans 14 amino acids. CDR1 LNHDA and CDR2 SQIVND come from the germline V gene (reference sequence). The DNA for the CDR3 is TGTGCCAGTAGTCGGGACAGGGAGGATGAAAAACTGTTTTTT. It codes for CASSRDREDEKLFF.

This sequence joins TRBV27 and TRBJ2-7, with unresolved D. Germline V lookup: CDR1 MNHEY, CDR2 SMNVEV (reference sequence). Trimming cost V 2 bases and J 6 bases, with 11 bases left between them. The length of the CDR3 is 13 residues. The CDR3 protein is CASSLAAALEQYF. The CDR3 nucleotides are TGTGCCAGCAGTTTAGCCGCGGCGCTCGAGCAGTACTTC.

The genes are TRBV27 and TRBJ1-1; TRBD1 might be the D (5 bases). Germline CDR1 is MNHEY and CDR2 is SMNVEV (reference sequence). The CDR3 spans 15 residues. V shed 5 bases and J shed 4 bases, with 17 bases lying between them. The CDR3 region has the DNA TGTGCCAGCAGTCTCCTCGCCGGGGGTGGCACTGAAGCTTTCTTT. Translation: CASSLLAGGGTEAFF.

The chain uses TRBV14 and TRBJ2-3; D might be TRBD1 (5 bases). Germline CDR1 SGHDN, CDR2 FVKESK. Trimming left V 4 bases short and J 6 bases short, with 20 bases between. The length of the CDR3 is 16 residues. The CDR3 bases are TGTGCCAGCAGCCTCTTTGGAACAGGCAAGGAGGATACGCAGTATTTT. Translating gives CASSLFGTGKEDTQYF.

The J gene is TRBJ2-3, the V gene TRBV10-3; maybe TRBD2 (5 bases). The germline V gene has CDR1 ENHRY and CDR2 SYGVKD. V gave up 8 bases and J gave up 2 bases, with 8 bases separating them. The CDR3 has 12 amino acids. DNA of the CDR3: TGTGCCATCTCAGACTACACAGATACGCAGTATTTT. It specifies CAISDYTDTQYF.

This chain joins TRBV5-5 and TRBJ1-5, with D uncertain. Germline values: CDR1 SGHKS, CDR2 YYEKEE (reference sequence). V was trimmed by 1 base and J by 5 bases, leaving 7 bases between them. This CDR3 is 13 amino acids long. The CDR3 DNA follows: TGTGCCAGCAGCTTGACCACTGATCAGCCCCAGCATTTT. Protein: CASSLTTDQPQHF.